This TCR beta chain was identified during a study of blood T cell repertoires in COVID-19. Across the whole study: Material from acute and convalescent COVID-19 was sourced from the United States, Italy and Spain. From T cells, B-cell-depleted T cells, or PBMCs came the material, which was cDNA or gDNA.

This CDR3 region has 18 residues. Germline values: CDR1 MNHNS, CDR2 SASEGT. V was shortened by 4 bases and J by 4 bases, with 23 bases between the two germline ends. Per the study methods: Reference gene primer amplification gave estimated nucleated cell counts. Method: immunoSEQ multiplex PCR; TCRdb's copy keeps in-frame clones and lacks some. That table supplies the V and J calls and clone size; D and trimming were determined from the DNA. Altogether 250,000 to 350,000 clones are present, around four fifths being singletons, with the ten largest covering around 3.9%. The sample was peripheral blood. The chain links TRBV6-1 to TRBJ2-1; D may be TRBD1 (5 bases). The TCR comes from a woman between 45 and 65 years old with active or convalescent COVID-19. In nucleotides, the CDR3 is TGTGCCAGCAGTGGCTCAGAGGACATGATCTTTCTTTACAATGAGCAGTTCTTC. Residues: CASSGSEDMIFLYNEQFF.